The clone carrying this T cell receptor beta chain came up a few times. What it binds is not known. This sample was included in a study of identical twins. Whole-study results and caveats: Invariant MAIT and iNKT cells could partly confound zero-insertion analyses.

CDR3 length equals 14 residues. CDR1 and CDR2 from the germline V gene are SGHRS and YFSETQ. Deletions cut 3 bases from V and 9 bases from J, with 19 bases between. TCRdb re-called the 5' RACE reads through MiXCR, storing one row per CDR3 protein. There are hundreds of thousands of distinct CDR3 sequences in the sample; less than 9.5% occur only once, and approximately 5.1% lies in the top ten. The chain links TRBV5-1 to TRBJ2-7; a possible D gene is TRBD1 (5 bases). Sequencing used memory (CD45RO+) T cells sorted from blood. This receptor was obtained from a woman younger than 35 in good health. Here the CDR3 reads CASSYGAQKGGQYF. The CDR3 nucleotides are TGCGCCAGCAGCTATGGGGCGCAAAAAGGTGGGCAGTACTTC.